The 15 T cell receptor beta chains presented below share a single source sample, sequenced in a study of blood T cell repertoires in COVID-19. Here immunoSEQ multiplex PCR was the method, and the copy in TCRdb shows in-frame clones only, minus some. Counted here are tens of thousands of clones, over 70% occurring once; the ten biggest clones make up 4% to 5.5%. Input material: peripheral blood. These receptors were collected from a man aged 45-60 years with active COVID-19.

The V call is TRBV5-1, the J call TRBJ1-6; D is undetermined. CDR1 is SGHRS, CDR2 YFSETQ, per germline. V was shortened by 3 bases and J by 7 bases, with 17 bases between the two germline ends. The CDR3 is made up of 16 amino acids. The CDR3 nucleotides read TGCGCCAGCAGCTCCATCGGGGAGGTCAGGAATTCACCCCTCCACTTT. Translating gives CASSSIGEVRNSPLHF. The whole variable domain, remainder taken from reference TRBV5-1 and TRBJ1-6, is KAGVTQTPRYLIKTRGQQVTLSCSPISGHRSVSWYQQTPGQGLQFLFEYFSETQRNKGNFPGRFSGRQFSNSRSEMNVSTLELGDSALYLCASSSIGEVRNSPLHFGNGTRLTVT.

This clone was detected a few times. The rearrangement links TRBV3-1 (or the pseudogene TRBV3-2) to TRBJ2-7; no firm D call. The CDR3 sequence is 20 residues long. Germline V gene lookup returns CDR1 LGHDT and CDR2 YNNKEL (reference sequence). V lost 0 bases and J lost 3, with 27 bases in between. CDR3 in DNA: TGTGCCAGCAGCCAAGATCCTGTAAATCCCCCCCGGAGTCTCAGCTACGAGCAGTACTTC. It specifies CASSQDPVNPPRSLSYEQYF.

The chain combines TRBV11-3 with TRBJ2-7; D perhaps matches TRBD2 (6 bases). The CDR3 runs 15 residues. The V gene lost 5 bases and the J gene lost 0 bases, with 14 bases spanning the gap. CDR1 and CDR2 (germline): SGHNT, YENEEA. Written as DNA, the CDR3 is TGTGCCAGCAGCCCCTCCTACGGGAGCTCCTACGAGCAGTACTTC. Protein product: CASSPSYGSSYEQYF.

The chain is built from TRBV7-2 and TRBJ2-2; D perhaps matches TRBD2 (6 bases). The CDR3 consists of 14 residues. Trimming took off 4 bases at V and 8 bases at J, with 14 bases between the two ends. The V gene's germline CDR1 is SGHTA and CDR2 FQGNSA. CDR3 DNA: TGTGCCAGCAGCTCGACTAGTGTTAGAGGGGAGCTGTTTTTT. Translating it yields CASSSTSVRGELFF.

V and J are TRBV6-1 and TRBJ2-1; 10 nucleotides align to TRBD2. The CDR3 has 22 amino acids. V shed 2 bases, J shed 0 bases, and the junction held 19 bases outside the gene matches. The V gene's germline CDR1 is MNHNS and CDR2 SASEGT. The CDR3 spells CASSERSGRGSSLLSSYNEQFF. The CDR3 DNA is TGTGCCAGCAGTGAAAGAAGCGGGAGGGGATCGAGTCTCCTAAGCTCCTACAATGAGCAGTTCTTC.

The rearrangement uses TRBV19 and TRBJ2-7, with 10 bases that match TRBD1. Germline assignment: CDR1 LNHDA and CDR2 SQIVND (reference sequence). Germline trimming cut 5 bases from V and 3 bases from J; bases unmatched to any gene: 10. The CDR3 contains 16 residues. The chain's CDR3 is CASSVRTGGIVYEQYF. DNA of the CDR3: TGTGCCAGTAGTGTGAGGACAGGGGGGATTGTCTACGAGCAGTACTTC.

This rearrangement joins TRBV7-2 to TRBJ2-1; 8 positions agree with TRBD1. The CDR3 covers 15 residues. The germline gives CDR1 SGHTA, CDR2 FQGNSA. The V gene end was trimmed by 6 bases and the J gene end by 8 bases; junction bases not matched to a gene: 12. The CDR3 nucleotides are TGTGCCAGCAGTCAAACCACCGGGACAGGAGATGAGCAGTTCTTC. Translated: CASSQTTGTGDEQFF.

This chain uses TRBV6-6 with TRBJ1-2, with D maybe TRBD1 (5 bases). Germline V gives CDR1 MNHNY, CDR2 SVGAGI (reference sequence). The CDR3 sequence is 14 residues long. The germline V and J ends were trimmed by 4 bases and 5 bases, with 14 bases remaining between them. The CDR3 loop reads CASSSGRGPYGYTF. The DNA of the CDR3 is TGTGCCAGCAGTTCCGGGCGGGGACCGTATGGCTACACCTTC.

The chain combines TRBV28 with TRBJ2-5; TRBD2 aligns across 11 bases. The ends lost 6 bases at V and 5 bases at J; junction bases unmatched: 8. Germline CDR1 and CDR2: MDHEN and SYDVKM. CDR3 length equals 15 residues. CDR3 sequence (DNA): TGTGCCAGCAGCTCCAGACTAGCGGGAACGGAGACCCAGTACTTC. Its translation is CASSSRLAGTETQYF.

This clone has a single count. The genes are TRBV3-1 (or the pseudogene TRBV3-2) and TRBJ2-3; the match to TRBD2 covers 8 bases. The germline CDR1 and CDR2 sequences are LGHDT and YNNKEL (reference sequence). V dropped 3 bases and J dropped 0; count of bases not matched to a gene: 11. This CDR3 is 18 amino acids long. The CDR3 DNA sequence: TGTGCCAGCAGCCACCTAAGGGCTAGCGGGCATAGCACAGATACGCAGTATTTT. This encodes CASSHLRASGHSTDTQYF.

The chain joins TRBV12-3 or TRBV12-4 to TRBJ2-5, with D uncertain. V lost 6 bases, J lost 2 bases, and 4 bases lay in between. The CDR3 covers 11 residues. The CDR3 region has the DNA TGTGCCAGCAGGGAGCAAGAGACCCAGTACTTC. Translating gives CASREQETQYF.

Details on this clone: At one boundary the junction diverges from the germline segment, which might be a read error. The rearrangement uses TRBV27 and TRBJ1-6, with TRBD1 matching 10 bases. Germline V lookup: CDR1 MNHEY, CDR2 SMNVEV (reference sequence). The CDR3 has 17 amino acids. This CDR3 reads CAGSPTGTGAPNSPLHF. CDR3 in DNA: TGTGCCGGCAGTCCAACCGGGACAGGGGCTCCTAATTCACCCCTCCACTTT.

The V gene is TRBV6-5, the J gene TRBJ1-2; possible D gene TRBD1, 5 bases. The CDR3 has 12 amino acids. Looked up from germline, CDR1 is MNHEY and CDR2 is SVGAGI. Trimming left V 2 bases short and J 5 bases short, with 6 bases between. The CDR3 loop is CASSYGGYGYTF. The CDR3 bases are TGTGCCAGCAGTTACGGGGGGTATGGCTACACCTTC.

The chain recombines TRBV5-5 with TRBJ1-4; D may be TRBD1 (6 bases). CDR3 size: 15 residues. Germline CDR1 SGHKS, CDR2 YYEKEE (reference sequence). Between the trimmed V and J ends, which lost 4 bases and 7 bases, there was a span of 17 bases. CDR3 sequence: CASSLGAGQREKLFF. Here the CDR3 DNA reads TGTGCCAGCAGCCTTGGCGCCGGACAGCGTGAAAAACTGTTTTTT.

The table lists this clone with a count of one. The rearrangement links TRBV9 to TRBJ2-7, with TRBD2 matching over 10 bases. Trimming at V came to 8 bases and at J to 2 bases, leaving 7 bases not matched to a gene. Germline CDR1 and CDR2: SGDLS and YYNGEE. The CDR3 is 14 residues long. The CDR3 region is CASSSGREAYEQYF. DNA of the CDR3: TGTGCCAGTTCGAGCGGGAGGGAGGCCTACGAGCAGTACTTC.